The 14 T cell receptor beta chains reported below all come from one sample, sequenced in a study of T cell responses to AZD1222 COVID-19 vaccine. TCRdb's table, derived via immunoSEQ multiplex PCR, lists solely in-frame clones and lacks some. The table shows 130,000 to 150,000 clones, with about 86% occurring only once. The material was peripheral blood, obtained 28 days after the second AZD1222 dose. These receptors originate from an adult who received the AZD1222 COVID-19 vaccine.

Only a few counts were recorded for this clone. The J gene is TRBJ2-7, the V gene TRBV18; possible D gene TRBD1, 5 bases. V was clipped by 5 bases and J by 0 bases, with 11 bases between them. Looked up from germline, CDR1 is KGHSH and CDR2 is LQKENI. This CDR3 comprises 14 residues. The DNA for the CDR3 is TGTGCCAGCTCAGTACAGGCTACCTCCTACGAGCAGTACTTC. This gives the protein CASSVQATSYEQYF.

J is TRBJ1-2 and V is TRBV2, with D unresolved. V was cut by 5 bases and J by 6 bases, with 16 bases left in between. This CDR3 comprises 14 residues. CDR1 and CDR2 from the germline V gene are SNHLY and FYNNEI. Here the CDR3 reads CASSSGILGHGYTF. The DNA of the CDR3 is TGTGCCAGCAGTTCTGGGATCTTAGGCCATGGCTACACCTTC.

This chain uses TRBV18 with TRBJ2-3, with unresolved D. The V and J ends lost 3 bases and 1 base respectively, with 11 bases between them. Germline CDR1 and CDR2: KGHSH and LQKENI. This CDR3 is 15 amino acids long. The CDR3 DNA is TGTGCCAGCTCACCGTTTAGCTGGGGCACAGATACGCAGTATTTT. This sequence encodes CASSPFSWGTDTQYF. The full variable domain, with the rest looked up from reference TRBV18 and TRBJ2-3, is NAGVMQNPRHLVRRRGQEARLRCSPMKGHSHVYWYRQLPEEGLKFMVYLQKENIIDESGMPKERFSAEFPKEGPSILRIQQVVRGDSAAYFCASSPFSWGTDTQYFGPGTRLTVL.

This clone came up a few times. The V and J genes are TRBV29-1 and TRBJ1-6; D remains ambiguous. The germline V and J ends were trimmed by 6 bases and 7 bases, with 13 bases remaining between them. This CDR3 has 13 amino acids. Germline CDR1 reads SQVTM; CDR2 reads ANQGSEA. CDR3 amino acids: CSVLEYLNSPLHF. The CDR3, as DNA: TGCAGCGTACTCGAGTATTTGAATTCACCCCTCCACTTT. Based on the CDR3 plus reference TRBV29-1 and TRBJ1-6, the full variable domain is SAVISQKPSRDICQRGTSLTIQCQVDSQVTMMFWYRQQPGQSLTLIATANQGSEATYESGFVIDKFPISRPNLTFSTLTVSNMSPEDSSIYLCSVLEYLNSPLHFGNGTRLTVT.

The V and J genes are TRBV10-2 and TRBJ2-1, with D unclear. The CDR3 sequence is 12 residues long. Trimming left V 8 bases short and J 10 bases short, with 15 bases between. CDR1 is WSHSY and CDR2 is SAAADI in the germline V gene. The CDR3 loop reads CASYDTSFEQFF. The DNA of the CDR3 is TGCGCCAGCTATGATACGAGCTTCGAGCAGTTCTTC.

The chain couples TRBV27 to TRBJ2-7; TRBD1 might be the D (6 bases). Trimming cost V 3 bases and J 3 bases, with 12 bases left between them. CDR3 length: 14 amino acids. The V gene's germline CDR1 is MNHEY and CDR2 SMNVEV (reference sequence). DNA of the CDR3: TGTGCCAGCAGTTTGAGGGGGACCAGCTACGAGCAGTACTTC. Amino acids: CASSLRGTSYEQYF.

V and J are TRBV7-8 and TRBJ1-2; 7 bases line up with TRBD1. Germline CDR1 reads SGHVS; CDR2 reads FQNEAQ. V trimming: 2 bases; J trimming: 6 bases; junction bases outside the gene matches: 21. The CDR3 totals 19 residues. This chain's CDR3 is CASSLLLGQGVKGYDGYTF. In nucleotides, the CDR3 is TGTGCCAGCAGCTTACTTCTGGGGCAGGGGGTTAAGGGTTATGATGGCTACACCTTC. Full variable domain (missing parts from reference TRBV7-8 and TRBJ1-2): GAGVSQSPRYKVAKRGQDVALRCDPISGHVSLFWYQQALGQGPEFLTYFQNEAQLDKSGLPSDRFFAERPEGSVSTLKIQRTQQEDSAVYLCASSLLLGQGVKGYDGYTFGSGTRLTVV.

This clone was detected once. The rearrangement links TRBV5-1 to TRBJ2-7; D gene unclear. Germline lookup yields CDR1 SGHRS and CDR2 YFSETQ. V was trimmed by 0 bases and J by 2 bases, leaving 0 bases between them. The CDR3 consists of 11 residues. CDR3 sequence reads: CASSLAYEQYF. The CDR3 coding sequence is TGCGCCAGCAGCTTGGCCTACGAGCAGTACTTC.

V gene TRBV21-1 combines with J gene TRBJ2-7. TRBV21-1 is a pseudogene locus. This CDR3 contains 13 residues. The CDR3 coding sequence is TGTGCCAGCAGCAAAGCTCCCCAAGACGAGCAGTACTTC. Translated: CASSKAPQDEQYF.

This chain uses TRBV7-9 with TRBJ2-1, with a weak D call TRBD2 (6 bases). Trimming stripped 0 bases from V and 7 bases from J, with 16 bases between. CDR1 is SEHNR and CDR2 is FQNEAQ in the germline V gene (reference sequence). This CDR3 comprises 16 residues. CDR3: CASSLAVAGRDNEQFF. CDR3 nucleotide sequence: TGTGCCAGCAGCTTAGCGGTGGCGGGAAGGGATAATGAGCAGTTCTTC.

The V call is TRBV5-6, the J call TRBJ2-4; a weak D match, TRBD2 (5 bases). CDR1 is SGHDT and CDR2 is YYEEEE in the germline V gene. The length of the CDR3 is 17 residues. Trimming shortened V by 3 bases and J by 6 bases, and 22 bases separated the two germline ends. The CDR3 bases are TGTGCCAGCAGCTCAGCAGGAGGTCCGAGTCCTGTAAACATTCAGTACTTC. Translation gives CASSSAGGPSPVNIQYF.

CDR3 in amino acids: CASFRQGQANYGYTF. DNA for the CDR3: TGTGCCAGCTTCCGACAGGGTCAAGCTAACTATGGCTACACCTTC. The chain joins TRBV2 to TRBJ1-2; 7 bases match TRBD1. Germline lookup yields CDR1 SNHLY and CDR2 FYNNEI. The V gene end was trimmed by 8 bases and the J gene end by 0 bases; junction bases not matched to a gene: 9. This CDR3 spans 15 amino acids. The full variable domain, completed using reference TRBV2 and TRBJ1-2, is EPEVTQTPSHQVTQMGQEVILRCVPISNHLYFYWYRQILGQKVEFLVSFYNNEISEKSEIFDDQFSVERPDGSNFTLKIRSTKLEDSAMYFCASFRQGQANYGYTFGSGTRLTVV.

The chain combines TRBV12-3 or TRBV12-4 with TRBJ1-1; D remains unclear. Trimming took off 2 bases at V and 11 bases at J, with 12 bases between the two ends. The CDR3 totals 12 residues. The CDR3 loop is CASSLIGSGAFF. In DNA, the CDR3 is TGTGCCAGCAGTTTAATTGGGTCAGGTGCTTTCTTT.

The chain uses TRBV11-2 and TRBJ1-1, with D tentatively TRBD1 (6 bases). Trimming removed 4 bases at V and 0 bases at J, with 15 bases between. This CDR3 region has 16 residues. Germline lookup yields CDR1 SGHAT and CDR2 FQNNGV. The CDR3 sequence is CASSSQGGGMNTEAFF. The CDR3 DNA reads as TGTGCCAGCAGCTCCCAAGGGGGGGGGATGAACACTGAAGCTTTCTTT. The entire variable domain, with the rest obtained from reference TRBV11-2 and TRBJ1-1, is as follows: EAGVAQSPRYKIIEKRQSVAFWCNPISGHATLYWYQQILGQGPKLLIQFQNNGVVDDSQLPKDRFSAERLKGVDSTLKIQPAKLEDSAVYLCASSSQGGGMNTEAFFGQGTRLTVV.